Below, 26 T cell receptor beta chains from the same sample are listed, as sequenced in a study of blood T cell repertoires in COVID-19. Only in-frame clones appear in the TCRdb table, and some are missing; sequencing was by immunoSEQ multiplex PCR. Of 410,000 or so clones in the sample, 89% are singletons; the top ten hold about 1.4%. The sequenced sample consisted of peripheral blood. The receptors stem from a woman aged 40 to 50 with COVID-19, enrolled during active disease.

This clone was seen once. V gene TRBV28 combines with J gene TRBJ2-1; the D gene is possibly TRBD2 (5 bases). The CDR3 is 15 residues long. V was cut by 4 bases and J by 0 bases, with 10 bases left in between. Germline V lookup: CDR1 MDHEN, CDR2 SYDVKM. The CDR3 DNA sequence: TGTGCCAGCAGTTCAGGAGGCTCCTCCTACAATGAGCAGTTCTTC. It yields the protein CASSSGGSSYNEQFF.

This clone was counted once. The gene calls are TRBV6-5 and TRBJ1-1; D ambiguous. The V end lost 2 bases, the J end lost 4 bases, and 8 bases lay between the germline ends. CDR1 MNHEY and CDR2 SVGAGI come from the germline V gene. The CDR3 is made up of 13 amino acids. The CDR3 DNA reads as TGTGCCAGCAGTTACAGGGAGGGCACTGAAGCTTTCTTT. Amino acids: CASSYREGTEAFF.

This clone was seen ten or more times. This rearrangement joins TRBV6-4 to TRBJ1-6, with D possibly being TRBD1 (5 bases). This CDR3 contains 15 residues. In germline, CDR1 is MRHNA, CDR2 SNTAGT. V lost 0 bases and J 7 bases, leaving 10 bases between the germline ends. CDR3 DNA: TGTGCCAGCAGTGACTCAGGGGATGGGAATTCACCCCTCCACTTT. Its protein product is CASSDSGDGNSPLHF.

This clone was seen only once. The J gene is TRBJ2-3, the V gene TRBV4-2, with 12 bases lining up with TRBD2. CDR1 is LGHNA, CDR2 YNFKEQ, per germline. The CDR3 contains 17 residues. The J segment lost 8 bases and the V segment lost 4 bases, leaving 13 bases of the junction unmatched. In DNA form, the CDR3 reads TGTGCCAGCAGCCCGCGGCCTACTAGCGGGGGGTCGGCTACGCAGTATTTT. This sequence encodes CASSPRPTSGGSATQYF.

The V call is TRBV4-3, the J call TRBJ2-2; possible D gene TRBD1, 6 bases. V dropped 4 bases and J dropped 2 bases, with 11 bases sitting between them. Germline values: CDR1 LGHNA, CDR2 YSLEER. This CDR3 contains 15 residues. CDR3 bases: TGCGCCAGCAGCCTCCAGGGGAGTAACACCGGGGAGCTGTTTTTT. Residues: CASSLQGSNTGELFF.

CDR3 in amino acids: CATSSASGGTDDNEQFF. Here the CDR3 DNA reads TGTGCCACCAGCAGTGCCTCGGGGGGGACTGACGACAATGAGCAGTTCTTC. This chain connects TRBV15 to TRBJ2-1; 8 nucleotides align to TRBD2. Trimming took 3 bases from V and 5 from J; bases not matched to a gene: 12. Germline V gene data show CDR1 as LNHNV and CDR2 as YYDKDF (reference sequence). The CDR3 consists of 17 residues.

The chain carries TRBV7-3 and TRBJ2-6, with D possibly being TRBD1 (5 bases). The CDR3 has 17 amino acids. Deletions cut 2 bases from V and 4 bases from J, with 15 bases between. Germline V gene sequence: CDR1 SGHTA, CDR2 FQGTGA. The CDR3 bases are TGTGCCAGCAGCTTAGGGGCCCAGGGTAAGGGGGCCAACGTCCTGACTTTC. Its protein product is CASSLGAQGKGANVLTF.

This chain connects TRBV28 to TRBJ2-5, with a weak D call TRBD1 (6 bases). The CDR3 is 14 residues long. The ends were cut back, 1 base at V and 5 bases at J, with 11 bases in the middle. The germline V gene encodes CDR1 MDHEN and CDR2 SYDVKM. The CDR3 loop reads CASSLSRGKETQYF. Written as DNA, the CDR3 is TGTGCCAGCAGTTTATCCAGGGGTAAGGAGACCCAGTACTTC.

The chain couples TRBV6-5 to TRBJ1-1, with D possibly being TRBD1 (6 bases). Germline CDR1 and CDR2: MNHEY and SVGAGI. Trimming left V 11 bases short and J 10 bases short, with 23 bases between. The CDR3 spans 13 residues. The CDR3 DNA is TGTGCCGCATTCCCTGCCGGCAGGGGCCGAGCTTTCTTT. This encodes CAAFPAGRGRAFF.

The chain employs TRBV6-5 and TRBJ1-4, with D possibly matching TRBD1 (6 bases). V was shortened by 6 bases and J by 0 bases, with 8 bases between the two germline ends. This CDR3 comprises 14 residues. Germline CDR1 is MNHEY and CDR2 is SVGAGI. The CDR3 bases are TGTGCCAGCAGCAGGGGTTCAACTAATGAAAAACTGTTTTTT. Its protein is CASSRGSTNEKLFF.

The CDR3 nucleotides are TGTGCCAGCAGCTTATTAGGACTAGAAGGCGAGCAGTTCTTC. Translation: CASSLLGLEGEQFF. The gene calls are TRBV7-9 and TRBJ2-1; 7 nucleotides agree with TRBD2. In germline, CDR1 is SEHNR, CDR2 FQNEAQ (reference sequence). This CDR3 contains 14 residues. The junction had 8 bases not matched to a gene; V was cut back by 2 bases and J by 10 bases.

The chain joins TRBV30 to TRBJ1-2, with TRBD1 as a possible D gene (5 bases). Germline-derived CDR1 and CDR2 are GTSNPN and SVGIG (reference sequence). The CDR3 covers 14 residues. V gave up 0 bases and J gave up 4 bases, with 12 bases separating them. CDR3 nucleotides: TGTGCCTGGAGTGTAGGGGTACGGCTCTATGGCTACACCTTC. This encodes CAWSVGVRLYGYTF.

The chain combines TRBV7-3 with TRBJ2-7; D is undetermined. Between the trimmed V and J ends, which lost 1 base and 2 bases, there was a span of 6 bases. This CDR3 region has 13 residues. CDR1 SGHTA and CDR2 FQGTGA come from the germline V gene. This CDR3 is CASSLRQTYEQYF. The CDR3 coding sequence is TGTGCCAGCAGCTTAAGGCAGACCTACGAGCAGTACTTC.

In this sample, this clone turned up a few times. CDR3 nucleotides: TGTGCCAGTAGCGCGACAGGGGGCCTGAACGAGCAGTACTTC. It translates to CASSATGGLNEQYF. The genes are TRBV19 and TRBJ2-7; 10 nucleotides align to TRBD1. Germline V CDR1 and CDR2: LNHDA, SQIVND (reference sequence). V dropped 6 bases and J dropped 5; count of bases not matched to a gene: 7. This CDR3 region has 14 residues. Filled out from reference TRBV19 and TRBJ2-7, the complete variable domain reads DGGITQSPKYLFRKEGQNVTLSCEQNLNHDAMYWYRQDPGQGLRLIYYSQIVNDFQKGDIAEGYSVSREKKESFPLTVTSAQKNPTAFYLCASSATGGLNEQYFGPGTRLTVT.

The rearrangement links TRBV28 to TRBJ1-4; D perhaps matches TRBD1 (6 bases). This CDR3 has 14 residues. V lost 5 bases, J lost 6 bases, and 13 bases lay in between. CDR1 MDHEN and CDR2 SYDVKM come from the germline V gene. The CDR3 DNA follows: TGTGCCAGCAGTCTACAGGGATCCCATGAAAAACTGTTTTTT. This sequence encodes CASSLQGSHEKLFF.

V usage is TRBV9 and J usage is TRBJ2-7, with D possibly matching TRBD1 (5 bases). V lost 0 bases, J lost 3 bases, and 13 bases lay in between. This CDR3 spans 15 amino acids. The germline gives CDR1 SGDLS, CDR2 YYNGEE. CDR3 sequence reads: CASSVGGRALYEQYF. The DNA of the CDR3 is TGTGCCAGCAGCGTAGGGGGCAGGGCCCTCTACGAGCAGTACTTC.

About this clone itself: The same CDR3 can be traced to other DNA sequences in this sample. This sequence joins TRBV6-5 and TRBJ2-1, with 7 positions matching TRBD2. The CDR3 sequence is 12 residues long. CDR1 and CDR2 (germline): MNHEY, SVGAGI. The CDR3 sequence is CAGGEGRNEQFF. CDR3 bases: TGTGCAGGTGGGGAGGGTCGAAATGAGCAGTTCTTC.

The rearrangement uses TRBV12-3 or TRBV12-4 and TRBJ1-2; D remains ambiguous. Trimming removed 6 bases at V and 7 bases at J, with 9 bases between. The CDR3 has 11 amino acids. In nucleotides, the CDR3 is TGTGCCAGCAGGGGGAGAGTTGGCTACACCTTC. Encoded protein: CASRGRVGYTF.

This chain links TRBV10-3 with TRBJ2-6, with 10 nucleotides matching TRBD1. J gave up 3 bases and V 11 bases, and 16 bases lay outside the gene matches. Germline V gives CDR1 ENHRY, CDR2 SYGVKD. The CDR3 spans 18 residues. CDR3: CAFSPGQGKVGGANVLTF. For the CDR3, the DNA is TGTGCCTTTTCACCGGGACAGGGGAAGGTCGGTGGGGCCAACGTCCTGACTTTC.

The chain couples TRBV28 to TRBJ1-4; unclear D gene. The CDR3 consists of 16 residues. Germline values: CDR1 MDHEN, CDR2 SYDVKM. Between the trimmed V and J ends, which lost 3 bases and 0 bases, there was a span of 11 bases. The CDR3 DNA follows: TGTGCCAGCAGTTTCGGGAAAGAGGCAACTAATGAAAAACTGTTTTTT. Its protein is CASSFGKEATNEKLFF.

The genes are TRBV24-1 and TRBJ2-1; TRBD2 matches at 10 bases. There are 15 residues in the CDR3. J lost 8 bases, V lost 5 bases, and 8 bases had no gene match. Germline loops: CDR1 KGHDR, CDR2 SFDVKD. CDR3 sequence: CATSGAGGPVYEQFF. CDR3 nucleotide sequence: TGTGCCACCAGTGGAGCGGGGGGGCCGGTTTATGAGCAGTTCTTC.

The rearrangement joins TRBV27 to TRBJ2-6; D remains ambiguous. This CDR3 region has 17 residues. Germline CDR1 MNHEY, CDR2 SMNVEV (reference sequence). V lost 2 bases, J lost 1 base, and 12 bases lay in between. The CDR3 DNA reads TGTGCCAGCAGTTTAGGCGGTTCGGCGTCTGGGGCCAACGTCCTGACTTTC. It yields the protein CASSLGGSASGANVLTF. The variable domain in full, completed from reference TRBV27 and TRBJ2-6, reads EAQVTQNPRYLITVTGKKLTVTCSQNMNHEYMSWYRQDPGLGLRQIYYSMNVEVTDKGDVPEGYKVSRKEKRNFPLILESPSPNQTSLYFCASSLGGSASGANVLTFGAGSRLTVL.

The chain couples TRBV11-2 to TRBJ2-3; tentatively, D is TRBD1 (6 bases). V gave up 3 bases and J gave up 2 bases, with 15 bases separating them. CDR1 SGHAT and CDR2 FQNNGV come from the germline V gene. The CDR3 totals 16 residues. The CDR3 DNA sequence: TGTGCCAGCAGCTTTATCCAGAACAGGGCCACAGATACGCAGTATTTT. It is translated as CASSFIQNRATDTQYF.

The chain employs TRBV7-2 and TRBJ1-2; weak D call: TRBD1 (6 bases). From germline, CDR1 is SGHTA and CDR2 FQGNSA. The length of the CDR3 is 15 residues. V lost 6 bases and J lost 2, with 16 bases in between. The CDR3 protein is CASRTRGGMNYGYTF. DNA for the CDR3: TGTGCCAGCAGAACCAGGGGAGGGATGAACTATGGCTACACCTTC.

The V gene is TRBV10-3, the J gene TRBJ2-2; D is possibly TRBD2 (5 bases). Trimming took 6 bases from V and 6 from J, leaving 23 bases between them. The length of the CDR3 is 17 residues. Germline CDR1 is ENHRY and CDR2 is SYGVKD. The CDR3 DNA reads TGTGCCATCAGATTCAAGTCGGACTCCGGAGGCGCCGGGGAGCTGTTTTTT. Its protein product is CAIRFKSDSGGAGELFF.

The CDR3 bases are TGTGCCAGCTCGGGGACAGGGGCGGCCAAAAACATTCAGTACTTC. Its protein is CASSGTGAAKNIQYF. The rearrangement joins TRBV18 to TRBJ2-4; TRBD1 matches at 10 bases. The CDR3 sequence is 15 residues long. V lost 6 bases and J lost 1; bases outside the gene matches: 3. Germline V gene sequence: CDR1 KGHSH, CDR2 LQKENI.